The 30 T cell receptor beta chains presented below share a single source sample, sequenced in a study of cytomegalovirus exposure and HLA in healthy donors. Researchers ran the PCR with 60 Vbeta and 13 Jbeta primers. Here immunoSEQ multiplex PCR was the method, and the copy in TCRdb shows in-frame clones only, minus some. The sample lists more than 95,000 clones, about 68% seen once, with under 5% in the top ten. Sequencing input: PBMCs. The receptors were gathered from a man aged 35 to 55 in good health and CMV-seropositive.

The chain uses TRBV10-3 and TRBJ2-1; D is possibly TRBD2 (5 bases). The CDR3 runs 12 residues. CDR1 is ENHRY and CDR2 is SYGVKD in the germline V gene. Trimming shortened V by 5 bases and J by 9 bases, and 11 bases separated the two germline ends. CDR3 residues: CAISNTRVEQFF. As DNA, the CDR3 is TGTGCCATCAGTAACACTAGAGTTGAGCAGTTCTTC.

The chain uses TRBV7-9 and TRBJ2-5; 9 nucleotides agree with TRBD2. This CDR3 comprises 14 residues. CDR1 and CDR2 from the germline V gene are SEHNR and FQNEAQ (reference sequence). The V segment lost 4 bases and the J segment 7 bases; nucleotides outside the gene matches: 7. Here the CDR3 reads CASSSLAGPVTQYF. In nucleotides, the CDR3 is TGTGCCAGCAGCTCTCTAGCGGGGCCGGTGACCCAGTACTTC.

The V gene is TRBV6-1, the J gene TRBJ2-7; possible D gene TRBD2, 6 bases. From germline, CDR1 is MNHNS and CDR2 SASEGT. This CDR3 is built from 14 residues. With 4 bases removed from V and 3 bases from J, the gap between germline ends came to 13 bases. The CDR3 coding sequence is TGTGCCAGCAGTGTCCGGGACGGGGGCTACGAGCAGTACTTC. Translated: CASSVRDGGYEQYF.

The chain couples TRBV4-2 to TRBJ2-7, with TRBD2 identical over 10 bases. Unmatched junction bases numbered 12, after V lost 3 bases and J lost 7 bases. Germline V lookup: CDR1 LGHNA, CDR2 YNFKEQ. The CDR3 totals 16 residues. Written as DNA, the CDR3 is TGTGCCAGCAGCCATGCCATAGCGGGGGGATTATTGGAGCAGTACTTC. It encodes CASSHAIAGGLLEQYF.

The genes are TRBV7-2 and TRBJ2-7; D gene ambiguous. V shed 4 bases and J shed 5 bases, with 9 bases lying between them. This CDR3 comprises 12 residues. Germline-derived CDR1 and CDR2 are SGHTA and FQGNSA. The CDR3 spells CASSSKRNEQYF. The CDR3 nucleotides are TGTGCCAGCAGCTCCAAGCGTAACGAGCAGTACTTC.

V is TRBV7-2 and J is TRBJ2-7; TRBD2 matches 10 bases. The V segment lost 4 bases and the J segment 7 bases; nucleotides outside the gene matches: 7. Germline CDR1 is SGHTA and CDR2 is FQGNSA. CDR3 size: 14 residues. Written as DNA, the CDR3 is TGTGCCAGCAGCTCAAACGGACTAGCGGAGGAGCAGTACTTC. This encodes CASSSNGLAEEQYF.

The CDR3 protein is CSAQGGNTIYF. Written as DNA, the CDR3 is TGCAGCGCACAGGGTGGAAACACCATATATTTT. The gene calls are TRBV29-1 and TRBJ1-3; the D gene is possibly TRBD1 (6 bases). The CDR3 loop spans 11 amino acids. Germline assignment: CDR1 SQVTM and CDR2 ANQGSEA. V was pared by 7 bases and J by 3 bases, with 7 bases between.

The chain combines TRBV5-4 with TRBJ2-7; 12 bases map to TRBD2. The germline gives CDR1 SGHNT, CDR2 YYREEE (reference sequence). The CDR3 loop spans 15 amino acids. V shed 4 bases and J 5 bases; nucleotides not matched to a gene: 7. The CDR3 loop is CASSPRPSGRDEQYF. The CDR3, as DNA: TGTGCCAGCAGCCCACGGCCTAGCGGGAGGGACGAGCAGTACTTC.

CDR3 amino acids: CASSYPTTGSTGELFF. The CDR3 DNA reads as TGTGCCAGCAGTTACCCTACGACAGGGAGCACCGGGGAGCTGTTTTTT. V is TRBV6-5 and J is TRBJ2-2, with 7 bases matching TRBD1. V was pared by 2 bases and J by 4 bases, with 7 bases of the junction left unmatched. This CDR3 has 16 amino acids. Germline CDR1 and CDR2: MNHEY and SVGAGI.

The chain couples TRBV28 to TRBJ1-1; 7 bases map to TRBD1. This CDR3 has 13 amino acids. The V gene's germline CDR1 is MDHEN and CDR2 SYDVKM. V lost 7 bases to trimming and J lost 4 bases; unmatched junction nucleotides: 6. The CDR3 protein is CASTVGQLTEAFF. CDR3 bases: TGTGCCAGCACCGTGGGACAGCTCACTGAAGCTTTCTTT. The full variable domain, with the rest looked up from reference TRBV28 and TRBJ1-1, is DVKVTQSSRYLVKRTGEKVFLECVQDMDHENMFWYRQDPGLGLRLIYFSYDVKMKEKGDIPEGYSVSREKKERFSLILESASTNQTSMYLCASTVGQLTEAFFGQGTRLTVV.

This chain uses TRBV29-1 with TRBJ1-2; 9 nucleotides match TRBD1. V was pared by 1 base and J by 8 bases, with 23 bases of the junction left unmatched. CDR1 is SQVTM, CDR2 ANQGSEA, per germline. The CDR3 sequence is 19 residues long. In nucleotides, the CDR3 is TGCAGCGTTGAAGCCAGGGGACAGGGAGGGGGGGAGAGGGGTTGGGGCTACACCTTC. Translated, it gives CSVEARGQGGGERGWGYTF. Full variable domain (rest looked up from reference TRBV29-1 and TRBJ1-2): SAVISQKPSRDICQRGTSLTIQCQVDSQVTMMFWYRQQPGQSLTLIATANQGSEATYESGFVIDKFPISRPNLTFSTLTVSNMSPEDSSIYLCSVEARGQGGGERGWGYTFGSGTRLTVV.

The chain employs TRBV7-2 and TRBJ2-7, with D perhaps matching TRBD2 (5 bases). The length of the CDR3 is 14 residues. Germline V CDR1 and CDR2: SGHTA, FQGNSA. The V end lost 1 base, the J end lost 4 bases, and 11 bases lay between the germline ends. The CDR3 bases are TGTGCCAGCAGCTTAGAGGGCAGGACTTACGAGCAGTACTTC. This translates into CASSLEGRTYEQYF.

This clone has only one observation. CDR3 sequence (DNA): TGTGCCAGCAGTGAAGCACGCGGGGGGGCTGAGACCCAGTACTTC. Protein sequence: CASSEARGGAETQYF. The chain employs TRBV6-1 and TRBJ2-5; 9 bases are a match to TRBD2. The CDR3 runs to 15 residues. Germline CDR1 MNHNS, CDR2 SASEGT. V shed 0 bases, J shed 5 bases, and the junction held 4 bases outside the gene matches.

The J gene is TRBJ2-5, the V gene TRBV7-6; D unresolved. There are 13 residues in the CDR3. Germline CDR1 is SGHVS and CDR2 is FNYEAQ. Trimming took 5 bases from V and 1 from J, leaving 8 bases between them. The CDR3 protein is CASSERLQETQYF. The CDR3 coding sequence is TGTGCCAGCAGCGAAAGACTCCAAGAGACCCAGTACTTC.

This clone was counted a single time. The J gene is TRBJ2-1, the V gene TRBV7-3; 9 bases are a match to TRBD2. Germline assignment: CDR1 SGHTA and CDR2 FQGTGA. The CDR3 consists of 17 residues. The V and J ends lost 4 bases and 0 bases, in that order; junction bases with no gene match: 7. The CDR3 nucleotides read TGTGCCAGCAGCTCCAGTCGTAGCGGGAGCTCCTACAATGAGCAGTTCTTC. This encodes CASSSSRSGSSYNEQFF.

The CDR3 DNA follows: TGTGCCAGCAGTGAAGGGGCAGGGCCCAATGAGCAGTTCTTC. Residues: CASSEGAGPNEQFF. The V and J genes are TRBV6-1 and TRBJ2-1, with a tentative D call TRBD1 (5 bases). Germline loops: CDR1 MNHNS, CDR2 SASEGT. Trimming took 1 base from V and 6 from J, leaving 10 bases between them. The CDR3 is made up of 14 amino acids.

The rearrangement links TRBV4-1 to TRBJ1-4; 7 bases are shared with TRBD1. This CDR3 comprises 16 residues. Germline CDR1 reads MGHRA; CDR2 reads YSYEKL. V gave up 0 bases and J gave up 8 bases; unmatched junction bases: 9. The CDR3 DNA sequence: TGCGCCAGCAGCCAAGATCAGGGGACAGTGTGGGAAAAACTGTTTTTT. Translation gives CASSQDQGTVWEKLFF.

CDR3 sequence: CASSLTFRAGEGQFF. DNA for the CDR3: TGTGCCAGCAGCTTAACCTTCAGGGCGGGAGAGGGGCAGTTCTTC. V gene TRBV7-3 combines with J gene TRBJ2-1; 7 positions agree with TRBD2. Germline-derived CDR1 and CDR2 are SGHTA and FQGTGA. V shed 0 bases and J 12 bases; nucleotides not matched to a gene: 11. CDR3 length equals 15 residues.

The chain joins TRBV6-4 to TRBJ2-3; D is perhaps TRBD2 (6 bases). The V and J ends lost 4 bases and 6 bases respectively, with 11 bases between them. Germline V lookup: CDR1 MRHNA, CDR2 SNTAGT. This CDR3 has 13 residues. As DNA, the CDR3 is TGTGCCAGCAGTGTCTCGGGAGTGGATACGCAGTATTTT. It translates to CASSVSGVDTQYF.

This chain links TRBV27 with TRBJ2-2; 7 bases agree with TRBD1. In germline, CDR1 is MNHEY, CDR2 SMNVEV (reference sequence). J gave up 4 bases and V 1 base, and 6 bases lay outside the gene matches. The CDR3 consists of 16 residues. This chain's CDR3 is CASSLLTGPGTGELFF. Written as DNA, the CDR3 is TGTGCCAGCAGTTTATTGACAGGGCCGGGCACCGGGGAGCTGTTTTTT.

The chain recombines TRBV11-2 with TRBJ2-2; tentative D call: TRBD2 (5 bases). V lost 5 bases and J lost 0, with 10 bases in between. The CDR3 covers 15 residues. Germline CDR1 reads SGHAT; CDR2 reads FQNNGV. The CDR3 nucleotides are TGTGCCAGCAGCGCTGGACTCTCGAACACCGGGGAGCTGTTTTTT. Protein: CASSAGLSNTGELFF.

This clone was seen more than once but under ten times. The CDR3 region is CASSLGEDYGYTF. The CDR3 DNA is TGTGCCAGCAGCTTAGGAGAGGACTATGGCTACACCTTC. The gene calls are TRBV7-6 and TRBJ1-2; no clear D. From germline, CDR1 is SGHVS and CDR2 FNYEAQ. The V end was cut by 1 base, the J end by 3 bases, with 6 bases between. This CDR3 region has 13 residues.

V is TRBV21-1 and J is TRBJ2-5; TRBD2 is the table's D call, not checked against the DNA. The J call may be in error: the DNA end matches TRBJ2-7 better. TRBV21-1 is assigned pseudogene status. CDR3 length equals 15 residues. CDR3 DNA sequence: TGTGCCAGCGACGGGACTAGCGGGAGAGAATACGAGCAGTACTTC. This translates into CASDGTSGREYEQYF.

In nucleotides, the CDR3 is TGTGCCAGCAGCTTCGGAGGGACAGGGGCTGAGACCCAGTACTTC. It codes for CASSFGGTGAETQYF. The chain is built from TRBV11-2 and TRBJ2-5; 10 nucleotides agree with TRBD1. The V gene end was trimmed by 3 bases and the J gene end by 5 bases; junction bases not matched to a gene: 6. This CDR3 comprises 15 residues. Germline V lookup: CDR1 SGHAT, CDR2 FQNNGV.

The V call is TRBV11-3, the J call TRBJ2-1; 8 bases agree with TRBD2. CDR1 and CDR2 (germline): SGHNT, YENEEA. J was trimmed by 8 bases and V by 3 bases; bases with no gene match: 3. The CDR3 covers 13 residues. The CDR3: CASSLGREDEQFF. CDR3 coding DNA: TGTGCCAGCAGCTTGGGGCGGGAGGATGAGCAGTTCTTC.

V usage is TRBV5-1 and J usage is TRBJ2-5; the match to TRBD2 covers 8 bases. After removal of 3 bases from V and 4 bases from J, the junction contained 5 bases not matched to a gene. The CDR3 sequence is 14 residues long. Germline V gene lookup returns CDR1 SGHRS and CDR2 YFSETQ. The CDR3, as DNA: TGCGCCAGCAGCTCTCGGACTAGCTCAGAGACCCAGTACTTC. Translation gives CASSSRTSSETQYF.

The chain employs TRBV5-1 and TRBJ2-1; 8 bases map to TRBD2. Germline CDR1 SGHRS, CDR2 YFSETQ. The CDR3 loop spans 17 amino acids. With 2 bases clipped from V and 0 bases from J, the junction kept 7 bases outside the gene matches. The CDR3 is CASSLTSGTNSYNEQFF. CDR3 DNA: TGCGCCAGCAGCTTAACTAGCGGAACTAACTCCTACAATGAGCAGTTCTTC.

This CDR3 is CASSPRSPSSPDNEQFF. The DNA of the CDR3 is TGCGCCAGCAGCCCAAGGTCCCCTAGCAGTCCCGACAATGAGCAGTTCTTC. The chain carries TRBV4-3 and TRBJ2-1, with a possible D match to TRBD2 (5 bases). The CDR3 runs 17 residues. Germline assignment: CDR1 LGHNA and CDR2 YSLEER. The V end was cut by 4 bases, the J end by 5 bases, with 21 bases between.

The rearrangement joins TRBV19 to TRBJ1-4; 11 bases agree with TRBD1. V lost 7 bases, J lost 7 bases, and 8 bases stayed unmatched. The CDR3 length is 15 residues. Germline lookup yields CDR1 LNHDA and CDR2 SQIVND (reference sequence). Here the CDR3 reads CASKGKGQGGEKLFF. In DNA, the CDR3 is TGTGCCAGTAAAGGAAAGGGACAGGGGGGTGAAAAACTGTTTTTT.

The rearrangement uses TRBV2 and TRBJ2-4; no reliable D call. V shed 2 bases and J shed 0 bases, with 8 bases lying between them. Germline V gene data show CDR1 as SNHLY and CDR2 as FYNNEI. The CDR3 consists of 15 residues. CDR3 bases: TGTGCCAGCAGTGAAATCGTCCTAGCCAAAAACATTCAGTACTTC. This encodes CASSEIVLAKNIQYF.